The 5 T cell receptor beta chains below all came from one sample that was sequenced in a study of blood T cell repertoires in COVID-19. Only in-frame clones appear in the TCRdb table, and some are missing; sequencing was by immunoSEQ multiplex PCR. The sample contains approximately 94,000 clones, more than 75% of which appear only once. Source material: peripheral blood. The source is a man aged 30-40 years in a cohort sampled during active COVID-19.

The gene calls are TRBV7-8 and TRBJ2-7, with 12 nucleotides matching TRBD2. Germline lookup yields CDR1 SGHVS and CDR2 FQNEAQ. Unmatched junction bases numbered 4, after V lost 6 bases and J lost 1 base. The CDR3 runs 15 residues. DNA of the CDR3: TGTGCCAGCAGTCGGACTAGCGGGGCATCCTACGAGCAGTACTTC. It is translated as CASSRTSGASYEQYF.

This sequence joins TRBV9 and TRBJ2-3; D is possibly TRBD1 (6 bases). Germline V gene data show CDR1 as SGDLS and CDR2 as YYNGEE. V was shortened by 1 base and J by 6 bases, with 15 bases between the two germline ends. This CDR3 has 15 residues. The CDR3 sequence is CASSVQGSQVDTQYF. DNA of the CDR3: TGTGCCAGCAGCGTACAGGGGTCCCAGGTGGATACGCAGTATTTT.

J is TRBJ2-7 and V is TRBV28; D may be TRBD1 (5 bases). The V end lost 6 bases, the J end lost 4 bases, and 13 bases lay between the germline ends. Germline loops: CDR1 MDHEN, CDR2 SYDVKM. This CDR3 has 13 amino acids. CDR3 sequence (DNA): TGTGCCAGCAGAAGTGGGGCGTTGTACGAGCAGTACTTC. Translation gives CASRSGALYEQYF.

The rearrangement uses TRBV6-5 and TRBJ2-3, with TRBD2 matching over 8 bases. CDR1 is MNHEY, CDR2 SVGAGI, per germline. Trimming at V came to 5 bases and at J to 7 bases, leaving 5 bases not matched to a gene. This CDR3 contains 13 residues. CDR3 sequence (DNA): TGTGCCAGCAGTCCGAGCGGGGGTAATACGCAGTATTTT. It yields the protein CASSPSGGNTQYF.

V usage is TRBV11-3 and J usage is TRBJ2-5, with 7 bases that match TRBD2. The germline V gene encodes CDR1 SGHNT and CDR2 YENEEA. CDR3 length equals 15 residues. V lost 5 bases and J lost 5; bases outside the gene matches: 11. The CDR3 DNA reads as TGTGCCAGCAGCGGTGGGGGAGCGGGGCGGGAGACCCAGTACTTC. Protein product: CASSGGGAGRETQYF.